A single sample is the source of the 31 T cell receptor beta chains below, sequenced in a study of shared clonotypes between healthy human individuals. The method was immunoSEQ multiplex PCR; TCRdb's version includes in-frame clones alone and lacks a portion of them. This sample carries under 600,000 clones, less than 98% of them seen once, and the ten largest clones take about 0.057%. Sequencing was done on a sample of naive CD4+ T cells sorted from blood. The sample's subset: CD45RA+ positively selected. Receptor source: a woman in her thirties in good health.

The CDR3 DNA follows: TGTGCCAGCAGGGAGGCGGGGAACACTGAAGCTTTCTTT. The encoded protein is CASREAGNTEAFF. The chain combines TRBV9 with TRBJ1-1; no definite D call. Germline assignment: CDR1 SGDLS and CDR2 YYNGEE. V was trimmed by 5 bases and J by 1 base, leaving 9 bases between them. The CDR3 sequence is 13 residues long.

The chain is built from TRBV25-1 and TRBJ2-1; possible D gene TRBD2, 6 bases. Looked up from germline, CDR1 is MGHDK and CDR2 is SYGVNS. The V and J ends lost 2 bases and 5 bases respectively, with 16 bases between them. This CDR3 comprises 16 residues. CDR3 coding DNA: TGTGCCAGCAGTGAAGGCGTGAGGAGGGGCAACAATGAGCAGTTCTTC. This codes for CASSEGVRRGNNEQFF.

The chain carries TRBV5-4 and TRBJ2-3; TRBD1 aligns across 10 bases. Trimming at V came to 3 bases and at J to 10 bases, leaving 14 bases not matched to a gene. CDR1 is SGHNT, CDR2 YYREEE, per germline (reference sequence). This CDR3 is built from 16 residues. CDR3 protein: CASSSQSGQGNLAQYF. DNA for the CDR3: TGTGCCAGCAGCTCCCAATCGGGACAGGGGAACCTTGCGCAGTATTTT. Full variable domain (outside the CDR3, taken from reference TRBV5-4 and TRBJ2-3): ETGVTQSPTHLIKTRGQQVTLRCSSQSGHNTVSWYQQALGQGPQFIFQYYREEENGRGNFPPRFSGLQFPNYSSELNVNALELDDSALYLCASSSQSGQGNLAQYFGPGTRLTVL.

The chain has TRBV27 and TRBJ1-1; TRBD1 aligns across 7 bases. Germline CDR1 reads MNHEY; CDR2 reads SMNVEV (reference sequence). The V gene end was trimmed by 0 bases and the J gene end by 3 bases; junction bases not matched to a gene: 4. The CDR3 has 15 amino acids. The CDR3 here is CASSLSYTGDTEAFF. The CDR3, as DNA: TGTGCCAGCAGTTTATCCTACACAGGGGACACTGAAGCTTTCTTT.

This chain links TRBV2 with TRBJ2-3; D is perhaps TRBD2 (5 bases). Germline loops: CDR1 SNHLY, CDR2 FYNNEI. The CDR3 contains 15 residues. Trimming removed 6 bases from V and 0 bases from J, with 13 bases in between. The DNA for the CDR3 is TGTGCCAGCAGACCCCGGTCGGGAAGCACAGATACGCAGTATTTT. Translation: CASRPRSGSTDTQYF.

The chain joins TRBV7-3 to TRBJ2-6; 7 bases align to TRBD2. Germline trimming cut 4 bases from V and 0 bases from J; bases unmatched to any gene: 9. Per germline, CDR1 SGHTA and CDR2 FQGTGA. The CDR3 has 18 residues. In DNA, the CDR3 is TGTGCCAGCAGCTCTCGTCGAGCGGGAAGCTCTGGGGCCAACGTCCTGACTTTC. Its protein is CASSSRRAGSSGANVLTF.

V is TRBV5-8 and J is TRBJ1-2; 9 bases line up with TRBD1. CDR3 length: 14 residues. Germline trimming cut 1 base from V and 5 bases from J; bases unmatched to any gene: 3. Germline V lookup: CDR1 SGHTS, CDR2 YDEGEE. The CDR3 loop is CASSLIQGAYGYTF. The CDR3 nucleotides read TGTGCCAGCAGCTTGATACAGGGGGCGTATGGCTACACCTTC.

Of note for this clone: Other DNA sequences within the sample encode an identical CDR3. This rearrangement joins TRBV19 to TRBJ1-5; D might be TRBD1 (5 bases). Germline loops: CDR1 LNHDA, CDR2 SQIVND (reference sequence). The ends were cut back, 6 bases at V and 6 bases at J, with 15 bases in the middle. The length of the CDR3 is 14 residues. The CDR3 here is CASSGTALGQPQHF. CDR3 bases: TGTGCCAGTAGCGGGACGGCCTTGGGTCAGCCCCAGCATTTT.

J is TRBJ2-2 and V is TRBV5-5; the D gene could be TRBD1 or TRBD2 (5 bases each). Per the germline V gene, CDR1 is SGHKS and CDR2 is YYEKEE (reference sequence). V was pared by 1 base and J by 4 bases, with 8 bases between. The CDR3 extends over 14 amino acids. The chain's CDR3 is CASSLTGATGELFF. The CDR3 bases are TGTGCCAGCAGCTTGACCGGGGCCACCGGGGAGCTGTTTTTT. Variable domain in full (rest from reference TRBV5-5 and TRBJ2-2): DAGVTQSPTHLIKTRGQQVTLRCSPISGHKSVSWYQQVLGQGPQFIFQYYEKEERGRGNFPDRFSARQFPNYSSELNVNALLLGDSALYLCASSLTGATGELFFGEGSRLTVL.

The chain couples TRBV18 to TRBJ2-2; no definite D call. V lost 6 bases and J 3 bases, leaving 8 bases between the germline ends. Germline CDR1 reads KGHSH; CDR2 reads LQKENI. This CDR3 has 13 residues. In nucleotides, the CDR3 is TGTGCCAGCTCCCTTCGGGACACCGGGGAGCTGTTTTTT. Translated: CASSLRDTGELFF.

The chain links TRBV5-1 to TRBJ2-3; 8 bases are shared with TRBD1. Germline V CDR1 and CDR2: SGHRS, YFSETQ. V shed 4 bases and J 0 bases; nucleotides not matched to a gene: 4. The CDR3 totals 15 residues. DNA for the CDR3: TGCGCCAGCAGCCGGGACAGGATCAGCACAGATACGCAGTATTTT. Translation: CASSRDRISTDTQYF.

The count of this clone is one. The genes are TRBV5-4 and TRBJ1-4; D uncertain. Germline CDR1 and CDR2: SGHNT and YYREEE (reference sequence). This CDR3 has 16 amino acids. The V end was cut by 1 base, the J end by 5 bases, with 15 bases between. The CDR3 spells CASSLNSNEDNEKLFF. The CDR3 DNA is TGTGCCAGCAGCTTGAACAGCAATGAGGACAATGAAAAACTGTTTTTT. The full variable domain, rest sourced from reference TRBV5-4 and TRBJ1-4, is ETGVTQSPTHLIKTRGQQVTLRCSSQSGHNTVSWYQQALGQGPQFIFQYYREEENGRGNFPPRFSGLQFPNYSSELNVNALELDDSALYLCASSLNSNEDNEKLFFGSGTQLSVL.

V gene TRBV19 combines with J gene TRBJ2-1, with 10 nucleotides matching TRBD1. CDR3 size: 14 residues. Losses at the gene ends were 6 bases for V and 9 bases for J; bases not matched to a gene: 8. Per the germline V gene, CDR1 is LNHDA and CDR2 is SQIVND (reference sequence). In DNA, the CDR3 is TGTGCCAGTAGCCCAACGGGACAGGGGTCTGAGCAGTTCTTC. Its translation: CASSPTGQGSEQFF.

This chain uses TRBV28 with TRBJ2-6; D not certain. V was cut by 2 bases and J by 4 bases, with 6 bases left in between. CDR3 length equals 14 residues. Per the germline V gene, CDR1 is MDHEN and CDR2 is SYDVKM. CDR3 residues: CASSLSNGANVLTF. Here the CDR3 DNA reads TGTGCCAGCAGTTTAAGCAACGGGGCCAACGTCCTGACTTTC.

The V call is TRBV28, the J call TRBJ2-1, with 9 bases matching TRBD2. The V and J ends lost 6 bases and 6 bases, in that order; junction bases with no gene match: 9. This CDR3 is 15 amino acids long. CDR1 is MDHEN, CDR2 SYDVKM, per germline. The CDR3 DNA is TGTGCCAGCAGCATTAGCGGGAGCGGCAGCAATGAGCAGTTCTTC. Protein product: CASSISGSGSNEQFF.

This chain joins TRBV7-9 and TRBJ2-5, with TRBD2 matching over 9 bases. Germline V lookup: CDR1 SEHNR, CDR2 FQNEAQ (reference sequence). With V trimmed by 3 bases and J by 2 bases, 7 bases remained unmatched. The CDR3 runs 16 residues. CDR3 region: CASSFSSGRGQETQYF. The CDR3, as DNA: TGTGCCAGCAGCTTCAGTAGCGGGAGAGGGCAAGAGACCCAGTACTTC.

This chain connects TRBV6-1 to TRBJ2-3, with a possible D match to TRBD2 (6 bases). The germline CDR1 and CDR2 sequences are MNHNS and SASEGT. CDR3 length: 14 amino acids. V lost 6 bases, J lost 3 bases, and 13 bases lay in between. CDR3 sequence: CASRPRGETDTQYF. The CDR3 DNA follows: TGTGCCAGCAGGCCGCGGGGAGAGACAGATACGCAGTATTTT.

This rearrangement joins TRBV7-9 to TRBJ2-2, with 8 nucleotides matching TRBD2. The trim removed 1 base at V and 6 bases at J, leaving 7 bases unmatched. CDR3 size: 16 residues. From germline, CDR1 is SEHNR and CDR2 FQNEAQ (reference sequence). The CDR3 is CASSLGSRTSPGELFF. In nucleotides, the CDR3 is TGTGCCAGCAGCTTAGGCTCTCGGACTAGCCCCGGGGAGCTGTTTTTT.

J is TRBJ2-1 and V is TRBV6-5; D is uncertain. The CDR3 has 14 amino acids. Germline assignment: CDR1 MNHEY and CDR2 SVGAGI. Trimming left V 0 bases short and J 7 bases short, with 10 bases between. In nucleotides, the CDR3 is TGTGCCAGCAGTTACTCCGGACGGACGAATGAGCAGTTCTTC. Encoded protein: CASSYSGRTNEQFF.

This clone was counted a single time. The CDR3 DNA reads TGTGCCGCCAGCGGGGGGAGGACCTTCTTT. It yields the protein CAASGGRTFF. This chain uses TRBV19 with TRBJ1-1; D is perhaps TRBD1 (5 bases). The CDR3 length is 10 residues. Germline CDR1 and CDR2: LNHDA and SQIVND (reference sequence). The ends were cut back, 11 bases at V and 14 bases at J, with 18 bases in the middle.

A remark on this clone: The same CDR3 arises from other DNA sequences in this sample as well. CDR3 loop: CASSYSTGQPQHF. In DNA form, the CDR3 reads TGTGCCAGCAGTTACTCGACAGGGCAGCCCCAGCATTTT. V usage is TRBV6-5 and J usage is TRBJ1-5; 7 bases fit TRBD1. Germline loops: CDR1 MNHEY, CDR2 SVGAGI. The J segment lost 7 bases and the V segment lost 0 bases, leaving 0 bases of the junction unmatched. The CDR3 loop spans 13 amino acids.

This chain uses TRBV7-1 with TRBJ2-2; 13 bases fit TRBD2. TRBV7-1 qualifies as an ORF whose function is uncertain. The CDR3 runs to 16 residues. The ends lost 4 bases at V and 5 bases at J; junction bases unmatched: 4. The CDR3 is CASSLGTSGITGELFF. DNA for the CDR3: TGTGCCAGCAGCTTAGGGACTAGCGGGATAACCGGGGAGCTGTTTTTT.

This chain connects TRBV15 to TRBJ2-3; D may be TRBD1 (6 bases). Germline V CDR1 and CDR2: LNHNV, YYDKDF (reference sequence). The CDR3 has 17 amino acids. Deletions cut 4 bases from V and 4 bases from J, with 21 bases between. CDR3 nucleotide sequence: TGTGCCACCAGCATCACGAGCCCCAAGGGGGTTCCAGATACGCAGTATTTT. It yields the protein CATSITSPKGVPDTQYF.

V usage is TRBV6-1 and J usage is TRBJ1-5, with 12 bases aligning to TRBD1. The CDR3 loop spans 15 amino acids. J gave up 0 bases and V 11 bases, and 5 bases lay outside the gene matches. Germline CDR1 reads MNHNS; CDR2 reads SASEGT. The CDR3 coding sequence is TGTGCCTGTGGGACAGGGGGCCATAGCAATCAGCCCCAGCATTTT. Translated: CACGTGGHSNQPQHF.

The chain links TRBV28 to TRBJ1-6; D gene uncertain. Trimming stripped 6 bases from V and 7 bases from J, with 13 bases between. CDR1 MDHEN and CDR2 SYDVKM come from the germline V gene. CDR3 length: 14 amino acids. In nucleotides, the CDR3 is TGTGCCAGCAGGTCGGGCCTCGGCAATTCACCCCTCCACTTT. It codes for CASRSGLGNSPLHF.

The chain uses TRBV28 and TRBJ2-1; D is ambiguous. The CDR3 is 13 residues long. Germline assignment: CDR1 MDHEN and CDR2 SYDVKM. V lost 5 bases to trimming and J lost 5 bases, with 10 bases between them. Here the CDR3 reads CASSGDVNNEQFF. CDR3 sequence (DNA): TGTGCCAGCAGTGGGGATGTAAACAATGAGCAGTTCTTC.

The J gene is TRBJ2-5, the V gene TRBV7-6, with D possibly being TRBD2 (7 bases). V lost 4 bases and J 5 bases, leaving 17 bases between the germline ends. The CDR3 contains 15 residues. Germline loops: CDR1 SGHVS, CDR2 FNYEAQ. Here the CDR3 reads CASSSRGGVVETQYF. CDR3 nucleotides: TGTGCCAGCAGCTCTAGGGGGGGAGTCGTGGAGACCCAGTACTTC.

The CDR3 loop reads CASSVQTGQGAGELFF. CDR3 sequence (DNA): TGCGCCAGCAGCGTCCAAACAGGACAGGGTGCCGGGGAGCTGTTTTTT. The chain combines TRBV5-1 with TRBJ2-2; 8 positions agree with TRBD1. Germline V gives CDR1 SGHRS, CDR2 YFSETQ. J lost 6 bases, V lost 4 bases, and 11 bases had no gene match. The CDR3 contains 16 residues.

The chain employs TRBV5-1 and TRBJ2-1; D remains ambiguous. Germline CDR1 is SGHRS and CDR2 is YFSETQ. CDR3 length: 15 amino acids. Trimming took 6 bases from V and 0 from J, leaving 13 bases between them. Here the CDR3 DNA reads TGCGCCAGCAATCCCACACTCAGCTCCTACAATGAGCAGTTCTTC. It codes for CASNPTLSSYNEQFF. The variable domain in full, with the rest retrieved from reference TRBV5-1 and TRBJ2-1, is KAGVTQTPRYLIKTRGQQVTLSCSPISGHRSVSWYQQTPGQGLQFLFEYFSETQRNKGNFPGRFSGRQFSNSRSEMNVSTLELGDSALYLCASNPTLSSYNEQFFGPGTRLTVL.

This sequence joins TRBV28 and TRBJ2-5; no definite D call. With 6 bases removed from V and 5 bases from J, the gap between germline ends came to 16 bases. Germline lookup yields CDR1 MDHEN and CDR2 SYDVKM. The CDR3 sequence is 14 residues long. Here the CDR3 DNA reads TGTGCCAGCAGAAGCCCGCAGTACGGGGAGACCCAGTACTTC. It encodes CASRSPQYGETQYF. Combining the CDR3 with reference TRBV28 and TRBJ2-5 gives the whole variable domain DVKVTQSSRYLVKRTGEKVFLECVQDMDHENMFWYRQDPGLGLRLIYFSYDVKMKEKGDIPEGYSVSREKKERFSLILESASTNQTSMYLCASRSPQYGETQYFGPGTRLLVL.

The chain joins TRBV2 to TRBJ2-2; 8 positions match TRBD2. Trimming removed 4 bases from V and 1 base from J; junction bases left unmatched: 5. Germline CDR1 reads SNHLY; CDR2 reads FYNNEI. CDR3 size: 16 residues. This CDR3 is CASSALSGKNTGELFF. The CDR3 coding sequence is TGTGCCAGCAGTGCCCTTAGCGGGAAGAACACCGGGGAGCTGTTTTTT.